The clone carrying this T cell receptor (beta chain) was counted many times. Using its own MiXCR run on the RT-PCR reads, TCRdb lists one record per CDR3 protein. The sample includes about 700,000 distinct CDR3 sequences, 14% of them seen just once. V lost 7 bases to trimming and J lost 0 bases, with 14 bases between them. CDR1 is SQVTM and CDR2 is ANQGSEA in the germline V gene. The CDR3 length is 14 residues. Sequencing was carried out using memory CD4+ T cells from blood. This sequence was found in a female donor in good health, serving as a healthy control. The chain employs TRBV29-1 and TRBJ2-3, with D maybe TRBD1 (5 bases). The CDR3 DNA sequence: TGCAGCGCACCGACAGATTCTAGCACAGATACGCAGTATTTT. Its translation: CSAPTDSSTDTQYF.